This TCR beta chain was sequenced for a study of blood T cell repertoires in COVID-19. CDR3 length equals 16 residues. V gave up 0 bases and J gave up 0 bases, with 11 bases separating them. Per germline, CDR1 LGHNA and CDR2 YNFKEQ. The protocol was immunoSEQ multiplex PCR, while the TCRdb copy is restricted to in-frame clones and leaves out a portion. Found here are some 160,000 clones, 80% to 90% of them singletons; the top ten hold around 4%. The receptor was derived from a woman in her 70s with acute or convalescent COVID-19. This rearrangement joins TRBV4-2 to TRBJ2-5, with D tentatively TRBD1 (6 bases). The sample taken for sequencing was peripheral blood. The DNA for the CDR3 is TGTGCCAGCAGCCAAGATTTGAGGGGGTACCAAGAGACCCAGTACTTC. It yields the protein CASSQDLRGYQETQYF.